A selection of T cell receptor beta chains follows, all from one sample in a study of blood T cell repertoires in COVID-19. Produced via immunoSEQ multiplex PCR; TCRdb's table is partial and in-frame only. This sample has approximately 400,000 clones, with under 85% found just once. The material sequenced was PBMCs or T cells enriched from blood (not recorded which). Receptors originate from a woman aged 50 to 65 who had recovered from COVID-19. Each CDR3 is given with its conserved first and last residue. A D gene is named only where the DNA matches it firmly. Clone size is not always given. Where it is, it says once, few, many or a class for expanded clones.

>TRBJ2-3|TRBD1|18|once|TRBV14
TGTGCCAGCAGCCAGAACAGGGGGCTGTGGCCTAGCACAGATACGCAGTATTTT
CASSQNRGLWPSTDTQYF
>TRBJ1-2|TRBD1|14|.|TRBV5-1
TGCGCCAGCAGCTTGGGGACAGGGGGAAATGGCTACACCTTC
CASSLGTGGNGYTF
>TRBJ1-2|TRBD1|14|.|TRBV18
TGTGCCAGCTCACCACAACAGGGGGCGGATGGCTACACCTTC
CASSPQQGADGYTF
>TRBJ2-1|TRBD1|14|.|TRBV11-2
TGTGCCAGCAGCTTACGGACAGGGTGGGATGAGCAGTTCTTC
CASSLRTGWDEQFF
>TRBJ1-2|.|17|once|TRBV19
TGTGCCACCAAGCGTTCCGGGACACAACAAGTAAACTATGGCTACACCTTC
CATKRSGTQQVNYGYTF
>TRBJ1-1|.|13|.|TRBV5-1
TGCGCCAGCAGCTTGGCAGGGAGGACTGAAGCTTTCTTT
CASSLAGRTEAFF
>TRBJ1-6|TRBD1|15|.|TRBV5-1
TGCGCCAGCAGCCCCGACGGACAGGGGAATTCACCCCTCCACTTT
CASSPDGQGNSPLHF
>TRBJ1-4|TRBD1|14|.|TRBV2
TGTGCCAGCAGTGGGACAGGGCTCATTGAAAAACTGTTTTTT
CASSGTGLIEKLFF
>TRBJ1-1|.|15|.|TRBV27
TGTGCCAGCAGTTTTGCTGTCAGAATGAACACTGAAGCTTTCTTT
CASSFAVRMNTEAFF
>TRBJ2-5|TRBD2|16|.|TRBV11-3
TGTGCCAGCAGCTTAAGTTCCGGACTAGCGAGAGAGACCCAGTACTTC
CASSLSSGLARETQYF
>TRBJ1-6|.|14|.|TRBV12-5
TGTGCTAGTGGTTTGGGACAGAAAAATTCACCCCTCCACTTT
CASGLGQKNSPLHF
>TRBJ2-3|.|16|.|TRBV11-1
TGTGCCAGCAGCTCGACCGGGACTGGCCTCACAGATACGCAGTATTTT
CASSSTGTGLTDTQYF
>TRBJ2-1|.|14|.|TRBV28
TGTGCCAGCATGAAGGAGATTCGCGGCAATGAGCAGTTCTTC
CASMKEIRGNEQFF
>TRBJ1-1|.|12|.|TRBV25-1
TGTGCCAGCAAAGGTCAGGGGAGAGGAGCTTTCTTT
CASKGQGRGAFF
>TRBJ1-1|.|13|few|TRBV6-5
TGTGCCAGCAGTCCAGGACAGAACACTGAAGCTTTCTTT
CASSPGQNTEAFF
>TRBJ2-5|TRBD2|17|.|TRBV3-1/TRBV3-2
TGTGCCAGCAGCCAAGAGTGGGCGGGAGGAGTCCAAGAGACCCAGTACTTC
CASSQEWAGGVQETQYF
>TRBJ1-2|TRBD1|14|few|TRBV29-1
TGCAGCGTGGGACAGTCCCCAACCCTCTATGGCTACACCTTC
CSVGQSPTLYGYTF
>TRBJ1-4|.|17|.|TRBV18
TGTGCCAGCTCACCTCTGGAGGGGCGCACGACTAATGAAAAACTGTTTTTT
CASSPLEGRTTNEKLFF
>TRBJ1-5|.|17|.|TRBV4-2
TGTGCCAGCAGCCAAGATCGGGGGGGGGTTAGCAATCAGCCCCAGCATTTT
CASSQDRGGVSNQPQHF
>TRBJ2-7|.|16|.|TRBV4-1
TGCGCCAGCAGCCAAGATACGAGGACATACACCTACGAGCAGTACTTC
CASSQDTRTYTYEQYF
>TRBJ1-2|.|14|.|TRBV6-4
TGTGCCAGCAGTGACTCGATCTGGGGGGACGGCTACACCTTC
CASSDSIWGDGYTF
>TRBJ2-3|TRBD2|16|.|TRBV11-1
TGTGCCAGCAGCACCAGAGCGGGGGGAGTCACAGATACGCAGTATTTT
CASSTRAGGVTDTQYF
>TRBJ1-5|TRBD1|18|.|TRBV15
TGTGCCACCAGCAGGGTGGGACAGGTTAACTATAGCAATCAGCCCCAGCATTTT
CATSRVGQVNYSNQPQHF
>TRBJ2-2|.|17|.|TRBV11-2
TGTGCCAGCAGCTGGGAATTTCTGGGGGGTGGCACCGGGGAGCTGTTTTTT
CASSWEFLGGGTGELFF
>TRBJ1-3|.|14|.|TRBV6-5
TGTGCCAGTAAGGGGATTCACTCTGGAAACACCATATATTTT
CASKGIHSGNTIYF
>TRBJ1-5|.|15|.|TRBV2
TGTGCCAGCAGTGCGGGGCCGGGGGTCAATCAGCCCCAGCATTTT
CASSAGPGVNQPQHF
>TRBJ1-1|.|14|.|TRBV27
TGTGCCAGCAGTTTGCTCTTCGGGTACACTGAAGCTTTCTTT
CASSLLFGYTEAFF
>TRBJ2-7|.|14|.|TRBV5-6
TGTGCCAGCAGCTTGGTACAGATCCCTTGGGAGCAGTACTTC
CASSLVQIPWEQYF
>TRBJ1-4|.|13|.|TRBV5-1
TGCGCCAGCAGCTTGGACAGTAATGAAAAACTGTTTTTT
CASSLDSNEKLFF
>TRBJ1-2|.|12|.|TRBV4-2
TGTGCCAGCAGCCAAGGACTGGATGGCTACACCTTC
CASSQGLDGYTF
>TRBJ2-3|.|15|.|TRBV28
TGTGCCAGCAGTTACCACCGGGGGTGGACAGATACGCAGTATTTT
CASSYHRGWTDTQYF
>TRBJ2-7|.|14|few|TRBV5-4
TGTGCCAGCAGCTTCCGCAACGGTGACTACGAGCAGTACTTC
CASSFRNGDYEQYF
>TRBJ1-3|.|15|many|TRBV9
TGTGCCAGCAGCGAAAACACCGACTCTGGAAACACCATATATTTT
CASSENTDSGNTIYF
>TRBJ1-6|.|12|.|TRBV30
TGTGCCTGGAGGCAGGGGCCCTCACCCCTCCACTTT
CAWRQGPSPLHF
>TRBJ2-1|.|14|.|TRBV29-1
TGCAGCGTTCATTCGGACTGGTTTGGAGGTGAGCAGTTCTTC
CSVHSDWFGGEQFF
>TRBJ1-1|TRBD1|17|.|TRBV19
TGTGCCAGTAGTTTAAGACAGGGGCGAGGTTTGAACACTGAAGCTTTCTTT
CASSLRQGRGLNTEAFF
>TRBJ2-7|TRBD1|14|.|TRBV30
TGTGCCTGGAATCACGGGACAGGGGATTACGAGCAGTACTTC
CAWNHGTGDYEQYF
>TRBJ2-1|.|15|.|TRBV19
TGTGCCAGTAGTCCGAGGAGGGAGCTTCCCAATGAGCAGTTCTTC
CASSPRRELPNEQFF
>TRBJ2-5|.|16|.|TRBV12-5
TGTGCTAGTGGTTTGGATCGACTAGGGCGGGAAGAGACCCAGTACTTC
CASGLDRLGREETQYF
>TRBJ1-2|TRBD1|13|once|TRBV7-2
TGTGCCAGCAGCATGACAGGGTCCTATGGCTACACCTTC
CASSMTGSYGYTF
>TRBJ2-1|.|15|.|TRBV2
TGTGCCAGGTCACAGGGAATAGGTAGCTACAATGAGCAGTTCTTC
CARSQGIGSYNEQFF
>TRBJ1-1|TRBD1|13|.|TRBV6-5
TGTGCCAGCAGTTACGAGGGGGCTGCTGAAGCTTTCTTT
CASSYEGAAEAFF
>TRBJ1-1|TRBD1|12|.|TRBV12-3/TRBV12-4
TGTGCCAGCAGGCGACAGGGAACTGAAGCTTTCTTT
CASRRQGTEAFF
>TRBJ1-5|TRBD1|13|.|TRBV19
TGTGCCAGTAGTTTACAGGGGAATCAGCCCCAGCATTTT
CASSLQGNQPQHF
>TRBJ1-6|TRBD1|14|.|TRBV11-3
TGTGCCAGCAGCGAACAGGGGGCAAATTCACCCCTCCACTTT
CASSEQGANSPLHF